This entry features one T cell receptor (beta chain) sequence. The antigen is not known. The sample comes from a study of OX40 agonist ivuxolimab in advanced cancers. Study observations and caveats: The mean number of expanded clones was higher in CD8+ T cells than in CD4+. At 0.1 to 3.0 mg/kg and by week 6, clonal expansion occurred in CD4+ and CD8+ blood T cells.

Germline values: CDR1 SNHLY, CDR2 FYNNEI. The CDR3 runs to 13 residues. With V trimmed by 11 bases and J by 8 bases, 12 bases remained unmatched. Data came from immunoSEQ multiplex PCR; TCRdb stores just in-frame clones and leaves some out. The sample has about 20,000 clones; around 72% are singletons. V gene TRBV2 combines with J gene TRBJ1-5; 7 bases agree with TRBD1. Specimen: CD4+ or CD8+ T cells sorted from blood, collected in a trial of the OX40 agonist ivuxolimab. The clonotype comes from an adult with an advanced solid tumor such as melanoma, head and neck, liver or kidney cancer. The CDR3 sequence: CASGAGGVKPQHF. The DNA for the CDR3 is TGTGCCTCCGGAGCAGGGGGAGTGAAGCCCCAGCATTTT.